The text below deals with one T cell receptor beta chain. The antigen remains unidentified. The data originate from a study of beta chain features in type 1 diabetes. Study findings and constraints: The question left open here concerned HLA type influencing TCRB rearrangement. Type 1 diabetes patients had VDJ junctions that carried fewer insertions and more deletions.

The CDR3 is 15 amino acids. Germline V CDR1 and CDR2: SGHRS, YFSETQ. V dropped 4 bases and J dropped 1 base, with 14 bases sitting between them. Staining for CD45RO/CCR7/CD25/CD127/CD95/CD27 allowed sorting of CD4+ naive, central memory, regulatory and stem cell-like memory cells. Sorting gave populations that all exceeded 98% purity. Reverse transcribing all isolated RNA meant expressed TCRB transcripts were sequenced. TCRdb's table, derived via immunoSEQ multiplex PCR, lists solely in-frame clones and lacks some. The sample consists of 360,000 or so clones, 15% to 20% of them appearing once. V usage is TRBV5-1 and J usage is TRBJ1-1, with D unclear. This clonotype originated in a woman younger than 35 in good health. Sequenced input: naive CD4+ T cells from blood. DNA of the CDR3: TGCGCCAGCAGCCCCCGGGAGGGCAGGAACACTGAAGCTTTCTTT. It specifies CASSPREGRNTEAFF. The full variable domain, with the rest looked up from reference TRBV5-1 and TRBJ1-1, is KAGVTQTPRYLIKTRGQQVTLSCSPISGHRSVSWYQQTPGQGLQFLFEYFSETQRNKGNFPGRFSGRQFSNSRSEMNVSTLELGDSALYLCASSPREGRNTEAFFGQGTRLTVV.